This entry features one T cell receptor (beta chain) sequence. No antigen is known for it. These data belong to a study of shared clonotypes between healthy human individuals. Whole-study results and caveats: Generally, naive subsets (rather than memory subsets) showed larger estimated richness.

The protocol was immunoSEQ multiplex PCR, while the TCRdb copy is restricted to in-frame clones and leaves out a portion. The sample carries 2 million to 2.5 million clones, approximately 93% recorded once. Unmatched junction bases numbered 8, after V lost 8 bases and J lost 3 bases. This CDR3 is built from 14 residues. Germline-derived CDR1 and CDR2 are SNHLY and FYNNEI. Sequences were obtained from naive CD4+ T cells from PBMCs. The sample's subset: CD45RA+ positively selected. This sequence was found in a man aged 18 to 29 in good health. Some clones in this sample may be carry-over from other donors' samples. This chain connects TRBV2 to TRBJ1-1, with 8 nucleotides matching TRBD1. DNA of the CDR3: TGTGCCAGCCTCCGATACAGGGGGGACACTGAAGCTTTCTTT. Residues: CASLRYRGDTEAFF.